The present entry profiles one T cell receptor (beta chain) with its context. Source study methods: Estimated nucleated cell counts came from reference gene primer amplification. The data were produced by immunoSEQ multiplex PCR, yet TCRdb's version contains in-frame clones alone and is incomplete. That table is the source of V, J and clone size, and D and trimming were worked out from the DNA. This sample carries 330,000 or so clones, roughly 87% of them seen once, and the ten largest clones take 2.5% to 3%. This sample is part of a study of blood T cell repertoires in COVID-19. The length of the CDR3 is 15 residues. Germline lookup yields CDR1 MGHRA and CDR2 YSYEKL. Trimming cost V 4 bases and J 2 bases, with 15 bases left between them. Recovered status applied to Cohort 3 donors who had two consecutive negative PCRs. It also applied to those with clearance or with symptom resolution.

The specimen sequenced was PBMCs or T cells enriched from blood (not recorded which). The clonotype was recovered from a woman younger than 45 who had recovered from COVID-19. The chain carries TRBV4-1 and TRBJ2-7; perhaps TRBD1 as D (5 bases). The CDR3 DNA sequence: TGCGCCAGCAGCCCTAGAGGACAAGGAACCTACGAGCAGTACTTC. It yields the protein CASSPRGQGTYEQYF.